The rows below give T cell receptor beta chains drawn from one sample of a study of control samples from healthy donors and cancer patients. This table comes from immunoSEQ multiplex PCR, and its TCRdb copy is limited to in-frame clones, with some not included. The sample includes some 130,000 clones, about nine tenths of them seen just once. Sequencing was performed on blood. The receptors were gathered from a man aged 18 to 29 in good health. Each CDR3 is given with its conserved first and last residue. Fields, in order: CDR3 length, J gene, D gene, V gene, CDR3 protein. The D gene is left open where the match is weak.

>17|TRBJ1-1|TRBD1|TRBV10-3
CAISESKGAKENTEAFF
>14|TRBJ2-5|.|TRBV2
CASSKRRARETQYF
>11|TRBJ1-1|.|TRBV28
CASGPVSEAFF
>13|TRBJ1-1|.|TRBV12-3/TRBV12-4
CASSLGVFTEAFF
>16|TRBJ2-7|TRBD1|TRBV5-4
CASSLETGARPYEQYF
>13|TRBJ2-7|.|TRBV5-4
CASSRDWSYEQYF
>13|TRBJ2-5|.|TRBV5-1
CASSYVGGETQYF
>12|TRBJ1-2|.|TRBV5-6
CASSLDKRYYTF
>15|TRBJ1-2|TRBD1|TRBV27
CASSLTGAANYGYTF
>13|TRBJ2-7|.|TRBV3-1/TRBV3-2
CASSLLGSDEQYF
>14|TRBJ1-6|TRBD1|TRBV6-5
CASSTLQGNSPLHF
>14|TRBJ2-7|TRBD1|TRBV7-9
CASSFGTALVEQYF
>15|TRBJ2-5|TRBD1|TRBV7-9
CASSPKGQGGETQYF
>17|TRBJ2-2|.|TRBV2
CASSVPDSLPNTGELFF
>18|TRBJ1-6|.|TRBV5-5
CASSLVDTQSSYNSPLHF
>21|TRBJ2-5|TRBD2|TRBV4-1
CASSQGRGAGGLWSYQQTQYF
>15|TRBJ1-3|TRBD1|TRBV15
CATSSSGTGRNTIYF
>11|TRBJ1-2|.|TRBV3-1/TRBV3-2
CASSQAGGYTF
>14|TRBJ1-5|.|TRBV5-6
CASSRGRGNQPQHF
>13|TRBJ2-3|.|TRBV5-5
CASSLSPGVSRYF
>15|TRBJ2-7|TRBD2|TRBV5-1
CASSLGLAGGYEQYF
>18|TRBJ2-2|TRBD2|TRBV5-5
CASSLVSSGGTYTGELFF
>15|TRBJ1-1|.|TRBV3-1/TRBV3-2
CASSQDRGFTTEAFF
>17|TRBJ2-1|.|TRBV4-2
CASSQVFQTLSYNEQFF
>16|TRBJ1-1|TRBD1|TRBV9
CASSRDGTGVITEAFF
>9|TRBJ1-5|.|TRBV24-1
CANNQPQHF
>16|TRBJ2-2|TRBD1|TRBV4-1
CASSRYSGTGGRELFF
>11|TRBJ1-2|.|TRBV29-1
CSSDGNYGYTF
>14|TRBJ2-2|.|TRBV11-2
CASSLGPRSGELFF